The next 27 T cell receptor beta chains were all read from a single sample in a study of vaccination effects on CD4 cells after COVID-19. These receptors are not linked to any known antigen. With the ViraFEST assay, the study expanded antigen-specific CD4+ T cells using viral peptide pools, then sequenced them. CD4+ T cells were isolated after approximately 10 days of culture. Of the BNT162b2 and mRNA-1273 vaccines, participants received two doses of one or the other. The table came from immunoSEQ multiplex PCR; TCRdb's copy has only in-frame clones and leaves some out. The repertoire holds roughly 34,000 clones, with 82% as singletons. The sequenced sample was CD4+ T cells from PBMCs cultured with HCoV-NL63 spike peptides, obtained after COVID-19 vaccination. The origin of the receptors is a human donor who received a COVID-19 vaccine. Some clones in this sample may be carry-over from other donors' samples.

The CDR3 nucleotides are TGTGCCAGCAGCCTTACTACTTCCTCTGGAAACACCATATATTTT. This translates into CASSLTTSSGNTIYF. The chain uses TRBV28 and TRBJ1-3; no clear D gene. The CDR3 is 15 amino acids. The germline gives CDR1 MDHEN, CDR2 SYDVKM. V gave up 6 bases and J gave up 0 bases, with 12 bases separating them.

The gene calls are TRBV20-1 and TRBJ1-2; 8 positions match TRBD1. CDR3 length equals 11 residues. Germline CDR1 is DFQATT and CDR2 is SNEGSKA (reference sequence). J gave up 4 bases and V 8 bases, and 3 bases lay outside the gene matches. The CDR3 reads CSKTGGYGYTF. Here the CDR3 DNA reads TGCAGTAAAACAGGGGGCTATGGCTACACCTTC.

The chain joins TRBV7-3 to TRBJ2-1; 7 nucleotides line up with TRBD2. Germline V CDR1 and CDR2: SGHTA, FQGTGA. V lost 2 bases, J lost 10 bases, and 8 bases stayed unmatched. The CDR3 loop spans 14 amino acids. The CDR3 spells CASSLASASGEQFF. CDR3 nucleotide sequence: TGTGCCAGCAGCTTAGCGTCGGCTAGCGGCGAGCAGTTCTTC.

This chain links TRBV4-1 with TRBJ2-5; D might be TRBD1 (5 bases). The CDR3 is 13 residues long. V was clipped by 2 bases and J by 2 bases, with 6 bases between them. In germline, CDR1 is MGHRA, CDR2 YSYEKL. The CDR3 sequence: CASSQQGQETQYF. The CDR3 DNA reads TGCGCCAGCAGCCAACAGGGTCAAGAGACCCAGTACTTC.

This clone was picked up one time. The chain links TRBV1 to TRBJ2-7; no DNA check was done on the table's D call, TRBD1. TRBV1 is classified as a pseudogene. This CDR3 has 20 amino acids. The CDR3 bases are TGCACCAGCAGCCAGCCTATAGGGACAGGGCAATCCAAAGGGTTTTACGAGCAGTACGTC. Residues: CTSSQPIGTGQSKGFYEQYV.

The rearrangement uses TRBV20-1 and TRBJ2-1; unclear D gene. Germline CDR1 DFQATT, CDR2 SNEGSKA (reference sequence). The CDR3 totals 11 residues. Trimming removed 2 bases at V and 4 bases at J, with 3 bases between. CDR3 residues: CSARNYNEQFF. The CDR3 bases are TGCAGTGCTAGAAATTACAATGAGCAGTTCTTC.

The chain couples TRBV20-1 to TRBJ2-1; perhaps D is TRBD1 or TRBD2 (5 bases each). The CDR3 consists of 14 residues. The germline V and J ends were trimmed by 3 bases and 4 bases, with 13 bases remaining between them. Germline-derived CDR1 and CDR2 are DFQATT and SNEGSKA (reference sequence). The CDR3 bases are TGCAGTGCTAGTGGCAGGGACCCATACAATGAGCAGTTCTTC. Amino acids: CSASGRDPYNEQFF.

This chain joins TRBV18 and TRBJ2-1; D is undetermined. The V end was cut by 6 bases, the J end by 0 bases, with 9 bases between. The CDR3 sequence is 14 residues long. Germline loops: CDR1 KGHSH, CDR2 LQKENI. The CDR3 DNA sequence: TGTGCCAGCTCTCTCTCGAGCTCCTACAATGAGCAGTTCTTC. Translating it yields CASSLSSSYNEQFF.

The chain combines TRBV27 with TRBJ1-2; no definite D call. CDR1 is MNHEY and CDR2 is SMNVEV in the germline V gene (reference sequence). V gave up 8 bases and J gave up 4 bases, with 14 bases separating them. The CDR3 spans 13 residues. In nucleotides, the CDR3 is TGTGCCAGCCGCCCGGACGGCGTCTATGGCTACACCTTC. Its protein is CASRPDGVYGYTF.

The J gene is TRBJ1-4, the V gene TRBV6-5; a possible D gene is TRBD1 (6 bases). The germline V gene encodes CDR1 MNHEY and CDR2 SVGAGI. V was clipped by 5 bases and J by 8 bases, with 15 bases between them. This CDR3 has 14 amino acids. CDR3 in amino acids: CASSTWGAREKLFF. CDR3 sequence (DNA): TGTGCCAGCAGTACCTGGGGGGCGCGGGAAAAACTGTTTTTT.

The V and J genes are TRBV7-8 and TRBJ2-7; 7 bases are a match to TRBD1. After removal of 2 bases from V and 6 bases from J, the junction contained 7 bases not matched to a gene. The CDR3 totals 14 residues. Germline CDR1 and CDR2: SGHVS and FQNEAQ. CDR3 nucleotides: TGTGCCAGCAGCTTACAGACAGGGTCGACCGAGCAGTACGTC. The encoded protein is CASSLQTGSTEQYV.

V is TRBV5-6 and J is TRBJ2-1; 11 positions match TRBD2. Looked up from germline, CDR1 is SGHDT and CDR2 is YYEEEE. The CDR3 runs 16 residues. Germline trimming cut 3 bases from V and 6 bases from J; bases unmatched to any gene: 8. CDR3 region: CASSSGLAAPVNEQFF. The CDR3 DNA reads as TGTGCCAGCAGCTCGGGACTAGCGGCACCTGTCAATGAGCAGTTCTTC.

This chain joins TRBV30 and TRBJ1-3; D unresolved. This CDR3 has 15 amino acids. Germline V CDR1 and CDR2: GTSNPN, SVGIG (reference sequence). The V end was cut by 6 bases, the J end by 0 bases, with 15 bases between. As DNA, the CDR3 is TGTGCCTGCTCAACTGCGGATTACTCTGGAAACACCATATATTTT. It translates to CACSTADYSGNTIYF.

The rearrangement uses TRBV15 and TRBJ2-5, with 8 bases identical to TRBD2. After removal of 3 bases from V and 4 bases from J, the junction contained 7 bases not matched to a gene. The germline V gene has CDR1 LNHNV and CDR2 YYDKDF (reference sequence). The CDR3 loop spans 15 amino acids. The chain's CDR3 is CATSRNGGDPETQYF. Here the CDR3 DNA reads TGTGCCACCAGCAGGAACGGGGGGGATCCAGAGACCCAGTACTTC.

This clone was seen a few times. The chain carries TRBV20-1 and TRBJ2-1; possibly TRBD2 for D (7 bases). Germline V gene data show CDR1 as DFQATT and CDR2 as SNEGSKA (reference sequence). The CDR3 is 14 amino acids. The V end lost 3 bases, the J end lost 6 bases, and 15 bases lay between the germline ends. CDR3 loop: CSASSGGLSNEQFF. The CDR3 DNA reads as TGCAGTGCTAGTTCGGGGGGCCTTAGCAATGAGCAGTTCTTC.

The gene calls are TRBV24-1 and TRBJ2-3, with unresolved D. The germline V gene has CDR1 KGHDR and CDR2 SFDVKD. V was cut by 4 bases and J by 2 bases, with 3 bases left in between. The CDR3 is 12 amino acids. The CDR3 sequence is CATSEVTDTQYF. CDR3 DNA sequence: TGTGCCACCAGTGAAGTCACAGATACGCAGTATTTT.

The CDR3 nucleotides are TGTGCCAGCAGCTTGGGGGGACTAGCGGGGGGGCAGGATACGCAGTATTTT. Its protein product is CASSLGGLAGGQDTQYF. The chain combines TRBV5-4 with TRBJ2-3; 16 positions match TRBD2. V shed 0 bases, J shed 6 bases, and the junction held 4 bases outside the gene matches. The CDR3 sequence is 17 residues long. From germline, CDR1 is SGHNT and CDR2 YYREEE (reference sequence).

The rearrangement links TRBV28 to TRBJ2-7; possibly TRBD2 for D (6 bases). V was trimmed by 8 bases and J by 4 bases, leaving 9 bases between them. Per germline, CDR1 MDHEN and CDR2 SYDVKM. The CDR3 contains 11 residues. CDR3 in amino acids: CASGAGYEQYV. Written as DNA, the CDR3 is TGTGCCAGCGGAGCGGGTTACGAGCAGTACGTC.

This chain links TRBV6-5 with TRBJ2-7; no clear D gene. Trimming took off 4 bases at V and 7 bases at J, with 11 bases between the two ends. This CDR3 comprises 12 residues. Germline V gene sequence: CDR1 MNHEY, CDR2 SVGAGI. DNA for the CDR3: TGTGCCAGCAGTTTGGGTACCCGGGAGCAGTACGTC. Translation gives CASSLGTREQYV.

This sequence joins TRBV20-1 and TRBJ1-1, with D maybe TRBD1 (5 bases). The CDR3 has 11 residues. The germline gives CDR1 DFQATT, CDR2 SNEGSKA (reference sequence). The CDR3 DNA follows: TGCAGGGGGCTCAAGGACACTGAAGCTTTCTTT. Its translation is CRGLKDTEAFF.

CDR3 residues: CASKVGSRADTEAFF. The CDR3 bases are TGTGCCAGCAAGGTAGGGTCCAGGGCGGACACTGAAGCTTTCTTT. This chain connects TRBV6-5 to TRBJ1-1; D perhaps matches TRBD1 (5 bases). V gave up 7 bases and J gave up 3 bases, with 18 bases separating them. Germline values: CDR1 MNHEY, CDR2 SVGAGI. This CDR3 region has 15 residues.

The V call is TRBV27, the J call TRBJ2-2; TRBD1 might be the D (6 bases). CDR1 is MNHEY, CDR2 SMNVEV, per germline (reference sequence). The CDR3 is made up of 14 amino acids. Trimming shortened V by 5 bases and J by 3 bases, and 10 bases separated the two germline ends. The CDR3 nucleotides are TGTGCCAGCAGTAAAAGACAGGACACCGGGGAGCTGTTTTTT. Translated: CASSKRQDTGELFF.

This chain links TRBV7-2 with TRBJ2-1, with TRBD1 matching 8 bases. The V and J ends lost 5 bases and 7 bases, in that order; junction bases with no gene match: 1. CDR1 and CDR2 (germline): SGHTA, FQGNSA. This CDR3 region has 12 residues. The DNA for the CDR3 is TGTGCCAGCAGCCGGACAGGGAATGAGCAGTTCTTC. Translating gives CASSRTGNEQFF.

The rearrangement links TRBV3-1 (or the pseudogene TRBV3-2) to TRBJ1-2, with D perhaps TRBD1 (6 bases). This CDR3 comprises 14 residues. From germline, CDR1 is LGHDT and CDR2 YNNKEL (reference sequence). V lost 4 bases and J lost 7, with 16 bases in between. CDR3: CASSLIGGPSGYTF. CDR3 nucleotides: TGTGCCAGCAGCCTGATAGGGGGTCCAAGTGGCTACACCTTC.

This sequence joins TRBV11-2 and TRBJ2-7; tentatively, D is TRBD1 (6 bases). This CDR3 contains 14 residues. CDR1 SGHAT and CDR2 FQNNGV come from the germline V gene. The V end was cut by 3 bases, the J end by 1 base, with 10 bases between. Here the CDR3 DNA reads TGTGCCAGCAGCTTGAGGGACAAGTCCTACGAGCAGTACGTC. Amino acid sequence: CASSLRDKSYEQYV.

This sequence joins TRBV9 and TRBJ1-5, with TRBD1 identical over 7 bases. This CDR3 is built from 13 residues. The V gene end was trimmed by 2 bases and the J gene end by 5 bases; junction bases not matched to a gene: 1. Germline values: CDR1 SGDLS, CDR2 YYNGEE. The CDR3 nucleotides are TGTGCCAGCAGCGTCGGACAGGATCAGCCCCAGCATTTT. It translates to CASSVGQDQPQHF.

CDR3 DNA: TGTGCCAGCAGCTTCCAGTCCTCCTACGAGCAGTACGTC. Translated: CASSFQSSYEQYV. The V and J genes are TRBV7-2 and TRBJ2-7; D is ambiguous. The V and J ends lost 3 bases and 0 bases respectively, with 6 bases between them. Germline assignment: CDR1 SGHTA and CDR2 FQGNSA. This CDR3 is 13 amino acids long.